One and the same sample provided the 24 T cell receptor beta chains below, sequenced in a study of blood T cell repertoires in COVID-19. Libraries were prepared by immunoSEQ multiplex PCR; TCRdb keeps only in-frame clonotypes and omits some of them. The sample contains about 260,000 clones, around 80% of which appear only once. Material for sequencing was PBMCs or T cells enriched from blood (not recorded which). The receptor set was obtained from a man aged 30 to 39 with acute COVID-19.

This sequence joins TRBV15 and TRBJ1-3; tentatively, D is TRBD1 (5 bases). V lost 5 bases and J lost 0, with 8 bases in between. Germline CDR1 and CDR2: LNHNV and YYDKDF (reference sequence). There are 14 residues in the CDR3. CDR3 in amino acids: CATSLRVSGNTIYF. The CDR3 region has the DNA TGTGCCACCAGCCTCAGGGTCTCTGGAAACACCATATATTTT.

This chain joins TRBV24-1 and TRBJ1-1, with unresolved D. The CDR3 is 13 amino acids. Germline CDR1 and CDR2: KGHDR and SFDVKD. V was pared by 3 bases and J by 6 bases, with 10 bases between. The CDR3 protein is CATSDVAEPEAFF. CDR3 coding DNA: TGTGCCACCAGTGATGTCGCGGAGCCTGAAGCTTTCTTT.

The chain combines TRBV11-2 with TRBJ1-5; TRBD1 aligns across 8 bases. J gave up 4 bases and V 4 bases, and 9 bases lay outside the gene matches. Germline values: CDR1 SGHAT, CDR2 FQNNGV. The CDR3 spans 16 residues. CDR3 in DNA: TGTGCCAGCAGCTCGAGCGGACAGGGAGGAAATCAGCCCCAGCATTTT. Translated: CASSSSGQGGNQPQHF. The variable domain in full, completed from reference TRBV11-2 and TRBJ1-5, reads EAGVAQSPRYKIIEKRQSVAFWCNPISGHATLYWYQQILGQGPKLLIQFQNNGVVDDSQLPKDRFSAERLKGVDSTLKIQPAKLEDSAVYLCASSSSGQGGNQPQHFGDGTRLSIL.

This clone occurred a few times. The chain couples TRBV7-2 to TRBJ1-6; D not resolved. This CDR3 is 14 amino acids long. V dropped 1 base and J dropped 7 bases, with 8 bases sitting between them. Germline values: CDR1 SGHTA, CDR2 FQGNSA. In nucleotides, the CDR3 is TGTGCCAGCAGCTTAGGCGGCAGAAATTCACCCCTCCACTTT. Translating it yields CASSLGGRNSPLHF. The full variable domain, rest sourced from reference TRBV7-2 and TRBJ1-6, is GAGVSQSPSNKVTEKGKDVELRCDPISGHTALYWYRQSLGQGLEFLIYFQGNSAPDKSGLPSDRFSAERTGGSVSTLTIQRTQQEDSAVYLCASSLGGRNSPLHFGNGTRLTVT.

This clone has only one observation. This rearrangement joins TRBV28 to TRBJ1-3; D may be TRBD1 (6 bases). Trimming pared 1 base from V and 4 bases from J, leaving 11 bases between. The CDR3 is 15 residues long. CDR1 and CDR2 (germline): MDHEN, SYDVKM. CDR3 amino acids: CASSLSGGLGNTIYF. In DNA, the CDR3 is TGTGCCAGCAGTTTATCGGGGGGGCTCGGAAACACCATATATTTT.

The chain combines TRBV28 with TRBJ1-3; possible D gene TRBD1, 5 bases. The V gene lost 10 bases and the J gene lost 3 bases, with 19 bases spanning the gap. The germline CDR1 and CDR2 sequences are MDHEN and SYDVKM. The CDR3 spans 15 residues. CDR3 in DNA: TGTGCCACCTCACAAACCGGGCAGGGTGGAAACACCATATATTTT. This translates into CATSQTGQGGNTIYF.

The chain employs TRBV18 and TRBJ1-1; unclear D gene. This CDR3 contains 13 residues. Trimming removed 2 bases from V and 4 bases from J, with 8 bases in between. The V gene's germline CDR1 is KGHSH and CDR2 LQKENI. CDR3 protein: CASSPTLATEAFF. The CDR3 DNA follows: TGTGCCAGCTCACCAACCCTGGCCACTGAAGCTTTCTTT.

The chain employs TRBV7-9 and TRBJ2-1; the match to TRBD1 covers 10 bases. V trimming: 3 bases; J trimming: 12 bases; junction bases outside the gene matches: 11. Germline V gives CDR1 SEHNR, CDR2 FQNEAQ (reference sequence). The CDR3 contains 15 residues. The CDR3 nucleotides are TGTGCCAGCAGCTTCCGGGACAGGGGAAATGGTAGGCAGTTCTTC. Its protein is CASSFRDRGNGRQFF.

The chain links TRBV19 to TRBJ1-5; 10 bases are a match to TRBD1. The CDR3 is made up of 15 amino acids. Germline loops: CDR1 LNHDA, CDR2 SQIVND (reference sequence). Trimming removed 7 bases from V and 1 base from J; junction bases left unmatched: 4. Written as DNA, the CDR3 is TGTGCCAGTACCAAGACAGGGGGCAGCAATCAGCCCCAGCATTTT. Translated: CASTKTGGSNQPQHF.

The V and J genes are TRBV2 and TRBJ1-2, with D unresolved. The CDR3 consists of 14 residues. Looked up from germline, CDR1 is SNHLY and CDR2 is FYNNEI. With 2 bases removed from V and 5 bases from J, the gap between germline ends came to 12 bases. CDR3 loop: CASSETTAAYGYTF. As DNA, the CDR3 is TGTGCCAGCAGTGAAACCACTGCCGCTTATGGCTACACCTTC.

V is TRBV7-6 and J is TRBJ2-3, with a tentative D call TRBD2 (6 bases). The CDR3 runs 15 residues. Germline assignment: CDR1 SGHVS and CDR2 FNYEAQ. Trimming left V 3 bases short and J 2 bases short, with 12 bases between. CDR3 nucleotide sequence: TGTGCCAGCAGCTTGTTGGGGGGATACACAGATACGCAGTATTTT. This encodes CASSLLGGYTDTQYF.

This CDR3 reads CSVTSSGTSNEKLFF. CDR3 nucleotide sequence: TGCAGCGTGACCTCATCCGGGACTTCTAATGAAAAACTGTTTTTT. The chain links TRBV29-1 to TRBJ1-4; a weak D match, TRBD1 (5 bases). This CDR3 contains 15 residues. Germline V lookup: CDR1 SQVTM, CDR2 ANQGSEA. Trimming left V 6 bases short and J 3 bases short, with 17 bases between.

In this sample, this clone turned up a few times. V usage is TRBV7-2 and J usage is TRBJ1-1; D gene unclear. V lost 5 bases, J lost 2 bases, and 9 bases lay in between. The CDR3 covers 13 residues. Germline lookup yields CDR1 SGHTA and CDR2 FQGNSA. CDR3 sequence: CASSLQSNTEAFF. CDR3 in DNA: TGTGCCAGCAGCCTGCAGTCCAACACTGAAGCTTTCTTT. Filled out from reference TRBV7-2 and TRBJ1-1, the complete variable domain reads GAGVSQSPSNKVTEKGKDVELRCDPISGHTALYWYRQSLGQGLEFLIYFQGNSAPDKSGLPSDRFSAERTGGSVSTLTIQRTQQEDSAVYLCASSLQSNTEAFFGQGTRLTVV.

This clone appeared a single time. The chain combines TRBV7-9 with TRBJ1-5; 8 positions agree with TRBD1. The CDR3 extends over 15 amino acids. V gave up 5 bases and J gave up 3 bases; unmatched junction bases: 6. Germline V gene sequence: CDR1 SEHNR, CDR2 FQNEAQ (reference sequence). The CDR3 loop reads CASSTDREFNQPQHF. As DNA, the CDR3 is TGTGCCAGCAGCACGGACAGGGAATTCAATCAGCCCCAGCATTTT.

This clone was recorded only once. The CDR3 DNA follows: TGTGCCAGCAGCTTACAGGGGTACACCGGGGAGCTGTTTTTT. Its translation: CASSLQGYTGELFF. The chain has TRBV7-8 and TRBJ2-2, with D perhaps matching TRBD1 (6 bases). Trimming shortened V by 2 bases and J by 3 bases, and 7 bases separated the two germline ends. Germline lookup yields CDR1 SGHVS and CDR2 FQNEAQ. The CDR3 sequence is 14 residues long.

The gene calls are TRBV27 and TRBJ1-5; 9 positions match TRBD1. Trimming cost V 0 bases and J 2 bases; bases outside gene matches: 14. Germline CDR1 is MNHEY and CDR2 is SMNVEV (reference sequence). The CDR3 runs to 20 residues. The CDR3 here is CASSLSINWGTGGGNQPQHF. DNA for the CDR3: TGTGCCAGCAGTTTATCGATAAACTGGGGCACAGGGGGCGGCAATCAGCCCCAGCATTTT.

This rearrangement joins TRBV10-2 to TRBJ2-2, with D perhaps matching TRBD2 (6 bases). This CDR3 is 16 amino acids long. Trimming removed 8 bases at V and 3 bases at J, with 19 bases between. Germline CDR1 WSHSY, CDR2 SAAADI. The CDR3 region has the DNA TGCGCCAGCGCCCGGACGCGGGATCAGTACACCGGGGAGCTGTTTTTT. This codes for CASARTRDQYTGELFF.

This chain's CDR3 is CASRSSGGGIYNEQFF. The CDR3 nucleotides read TGTGCCAGCAGATCCTCGGGCGGGGGGATATACAATGAGCAGTTCTTC. The V call is TRBV27, the J call TRBJ2-1, with 8 bases that match TRBD2. This CDR3 has 16 amino acids. V was pared by 6 bases and J by 4 bases, with 11 bases of the junction left unmatched. Germline loops: CDR1 MNHEY, CDR2 SMNVEV (reference sequence).

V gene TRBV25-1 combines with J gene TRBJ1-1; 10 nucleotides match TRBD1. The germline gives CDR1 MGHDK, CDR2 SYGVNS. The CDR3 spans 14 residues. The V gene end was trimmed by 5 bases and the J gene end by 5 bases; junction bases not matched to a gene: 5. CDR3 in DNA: TGTGCCAGCAGTCAGAGGGACAGGGGAACTGAAGCTTTCTTT. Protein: CASSQRDRGTEAFF. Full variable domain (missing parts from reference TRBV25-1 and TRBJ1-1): EADIYQTPRYLVIGTGKKITLECSQTMGHDKMYWYQQDPGMELHLIHYSYGVNSTEKGDLSSESTVSRIRTEHFPLTLESARPSHTSQYLCASSQRDRGTEAFFGQGTRLTVV.

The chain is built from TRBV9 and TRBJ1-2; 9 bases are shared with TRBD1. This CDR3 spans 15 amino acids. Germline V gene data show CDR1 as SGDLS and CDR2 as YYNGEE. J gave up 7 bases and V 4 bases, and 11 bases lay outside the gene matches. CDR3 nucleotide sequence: TGTGCCAGCAGCATGCGGCCGGGACAGGGACTTGGCTACACCTTC. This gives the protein CASSMRPGQGLGYTF.

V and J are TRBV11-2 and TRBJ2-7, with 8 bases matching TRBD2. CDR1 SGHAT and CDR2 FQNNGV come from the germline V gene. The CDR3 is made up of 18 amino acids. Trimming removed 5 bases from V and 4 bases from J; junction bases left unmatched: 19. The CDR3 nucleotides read TGTGCCAGCAGCATATATAGCGGGGTCCTTGCGGGGCGTTACGAGCAGTACGTC. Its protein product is CASSIYSGVLAGRYEQYV.

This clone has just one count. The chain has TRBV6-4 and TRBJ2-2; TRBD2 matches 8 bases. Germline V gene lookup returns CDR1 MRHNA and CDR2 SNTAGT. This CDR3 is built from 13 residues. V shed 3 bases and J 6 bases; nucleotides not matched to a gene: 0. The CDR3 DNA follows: TGTGCCAGCAGTGAGCGGGAGGCCGGGGAGCTGTTTTTT. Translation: CASSEREAGELFF.

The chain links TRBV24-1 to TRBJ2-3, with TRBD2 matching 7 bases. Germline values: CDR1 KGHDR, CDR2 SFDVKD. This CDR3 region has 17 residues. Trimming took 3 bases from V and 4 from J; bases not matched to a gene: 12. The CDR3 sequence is CATSDGSSGKGADTQYF. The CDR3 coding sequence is TGTGCCACCAGTGATGGGTCTAGCGGCAAAGGCGCAGATACGCAGTATTTT.

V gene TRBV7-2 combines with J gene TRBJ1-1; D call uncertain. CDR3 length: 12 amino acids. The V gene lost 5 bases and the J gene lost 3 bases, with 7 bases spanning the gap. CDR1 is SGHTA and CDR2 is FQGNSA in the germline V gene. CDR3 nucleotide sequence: TGTGCCAGCAGCCTGACTTACACTGAAGCTTTCTTT. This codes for CASSLTYTEAFF.